This T cell receptor (beta chain) comes out of a study of Ad26.COV2.S vaccination and SARS-CoV-2 variants. Study-wide context: Ad26.COV2.S shots went into the muscle once or twice, 56 days apart.

Concerning this clone: Antigen unknown.

Broader study findings: Considerable breadth of spike-specific CD8+ and CD4+ T cell responses has reportedly been documented following vaccination. Estimates derived from TCR breadth and depth analyses may have underestimated total T cell responses. Individuals receiving vaccine had higher spike-specific TCR breadth than placebo recipients did.

The CDR3 sequence is 16 residues long. Germline V gives CDR1 KGHDR, CDR2 SFDVKD. V gave up 3 bases and J gave up 7 bases, with 19 bases separating them. Treatment: 19 received Ad26.COV2.S at low or high dose, single or two shots; 5 received placebo; per-sample allocation not given. Sampling was performed 63 days after the first vaccine or placebo injection. Here immunoSEQ multiplex PCR was the method, and the copy in TCRdb shows in-frame clones only, minus some. Found here are hundreds of thousands of clones, 87% of them singletons; the top ten hold roughly 3.1%. This receptor was identified in a person between 18 and 60 years old who received the Ad26.COV2.S COVID-19 vaccine or a placebo. The V and J genes are TRBV24-1 and TRBJ2-3, with D possibly matching TRBD1 (6 bases). Sequenced here: peripheral blood, sampled in a trial of Ad26.COV2.S vaccine versus placebo. The CDR3 region has the DNA TGTGCCACCAGTGATGCGGGCGGGTACCAGGGGAATACGCAGTATTTT. Amino acid sequence: CATSDAGGYQGNTQYF.